The T cell receptor (beta chain) described here comes from a study of blood T cell repertoires in COVID-19. Clones were read by immunoSEQ multiplex PCR, and TCRdb kept only the in-frame ones, dropping some. The profile shows about 190,000 clones, roughly 87% of them singletons. This clone was picked up one time. The CDR3 has 15 residues. V was cut by 0 bases and J by 5 bases, with 14 bases left in between. CDR1 and CDR2 from the germline V gene are SGHRS and YFSETQ. The specimen sequenced was peripheral blood. The source is a woman aged 35 to 49 with acute or convalescent COVID-19. V gene TRBV5-1 combines with J gene TRBJ2-5, with D tentatively TRBD2 (6 bases). CDR3 loop: CASSLDLRGVETQYF. Here the CDR3 DNA reads TGCGCCAGCAGCTTGGATCTGCGGGGAGTCGAGACCCAGTACTTC. Variable domain in full (rest from reference TRBV5-1 and TRBJ2-5): KAGVTQTPRYLIKTRGQQVTLSCSPISGHRSVSWYQQTPGQGLQFLFEYFSETQRNKGNFPGRFSGRQFSNSRSEMNVSTLELGDSALYLCASSLDLRGVETQYFGPGTRLLVL.